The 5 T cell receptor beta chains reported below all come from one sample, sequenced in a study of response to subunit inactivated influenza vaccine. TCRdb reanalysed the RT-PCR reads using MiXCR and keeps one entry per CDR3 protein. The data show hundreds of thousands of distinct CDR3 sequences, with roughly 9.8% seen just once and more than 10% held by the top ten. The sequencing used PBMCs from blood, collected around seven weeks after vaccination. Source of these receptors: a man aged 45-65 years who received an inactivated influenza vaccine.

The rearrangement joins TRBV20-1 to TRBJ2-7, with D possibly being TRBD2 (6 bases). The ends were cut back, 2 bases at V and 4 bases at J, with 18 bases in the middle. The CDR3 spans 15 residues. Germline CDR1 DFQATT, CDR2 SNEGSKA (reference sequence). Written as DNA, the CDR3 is TGCAGTGCTAGACACCAATCGGGACTCCGGTACGAGCAGTACTTC. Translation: CSARHQSGLRYEQYF.

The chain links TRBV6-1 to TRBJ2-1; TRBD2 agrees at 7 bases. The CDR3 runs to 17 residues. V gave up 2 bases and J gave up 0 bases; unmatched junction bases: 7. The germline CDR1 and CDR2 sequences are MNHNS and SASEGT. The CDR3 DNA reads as TGTGCCAGCAGTGAACCGGGCGGGGGTTACTCCTACAATGAGCAGTTCTTC. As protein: CASSEPGGGYSYNEQFF.

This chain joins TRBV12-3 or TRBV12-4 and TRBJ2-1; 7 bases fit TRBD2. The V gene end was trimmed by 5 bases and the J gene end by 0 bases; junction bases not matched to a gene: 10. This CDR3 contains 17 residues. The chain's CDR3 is CASSTLKTSFSYNEQFF. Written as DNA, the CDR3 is TGTGCCAGCAGTACCCTAAAGACTAGCTTCTCCTACAATGAGCAGTTCTTC.

The CDR3 spells CASSETEGAYEQYF. DNA of the CDR3: TGTGCCAGCAGTGAAACCGAGGGGGCCTACGAGCAGTACTTC. The V and J genes are TRBV25-1 and TRBJ2-7; tentatively, D is TRBD1 (6 bases). Trimming cost V 2 bases and J 2 bases, with 10 bases left between them. This CDR3 is built from 14 residues. Germline V gives CDR1 MGHDK, CDR2 SYGVNS.

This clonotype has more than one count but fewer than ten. Here the CDR3 DNA reads TGTGCCACCAGCAGAGATCCCGCCAGCTACGAGCAGTACTTC. Protein sequence: CATSRDPASYEQYF. V gene TRBV15 combines with J gene TRBJ2-7; no clear D. The germline CDR1 and CDR2 sequences are LNHNV and YYDKDF (reference sequence). The CDR3 length is 14 residues. V was shortened by 0 bases and J by 3 bases, with 9 bases between the two germline ends.